This entry features one T cell receptor beta chain sequence. The antigen is unknown. The data were taken from a study of vaccination effects on CD4 cells after COVID-19. Germline CDR1 SQVTM, CDR2 ANQGSEA. V gave up 4 bases and J gave up 2 bases; unmatched junction bases: 11. The CDR3 covers 16 residues. The authors isolated CD4+ T cells after 10 days of culture. The vaccine recipients had no prior SARS-CoV-2 infection, with negative nucleocapsid antibodies. Assay used: immunoSEQ multiplex PCR; TCRdb lists only in-frame clones, some missing. Seen here are 30,000 to 40,000 clones, 82% observed once, and the top ten hold just under 3%. Whole-study results and caveats: Cross-reactivity with common cold coronaviruses was shown by only 1 of 255 vaccine-induced clones in healthy vaccinees. Pronounced clonal contraction occurred in clones induced by infection and by vaccine late after vaccination.

The chain combines TRBV29-1 with TRBJ2-1, with 7 bases that match TRBD1. This specimen was CD4+ T cells from PBMCs cultured without peptide, taken before COVID-19 vaccination. The TCR was taken from a human donor who received a COVID-19 vaccine. The chain's CDR3 is CSVGHYRTGTYNEQFF. DNA of the CDR3: TGCAGCGTTGGCCATTACCGGACAGGCACCTACAATGAGCAGTTCTTC.